The TCR beta chain under discussion was sequenced for a study of cytomegalovirus exposure and HLA in healthy donors (dated by TCRdb to about 2017). For the study in its entirety: According to an earlier analysis of a few hundred of the donors, some 170 million T cells yielded 117 million unique TCR beta sequences and roughly 280 Gb of sequence data. Several DR-DQ haplotypes were treated as single units for association and clustering because of strong linkage in the cohort. Rather than using new phenotypic data, the later analysis identified candidate immune exposures from TCR beta sequences and from how often those sequences occurred across donors. To predict cytomegalovirus infection status, the study brought together high-throughput TCR immunosequencing, statistical association of individual TCRs with disease status, and machine learning. Among roughly 400 genotyped donors of the cohort, an average of around 250,000 unique TCR beta nucleotide sequences was sequenced per donor, of which about 19% were non-productive. Every repertoire in the discovery cohort had been generated on one and the same sequencing platform. Both class I and class II loci were covered by HLA typing, at four-digit resolution. A separate validation cohort of over a hundred different subjects was used in addition to the approximately 610-subject first cohort. Donor age, sex, ethnicity and CMV serostatus were compiled together with the repertoire data. Among the roughly 400 genotyped donors, approximately 76% belonged to the genetic ancestry cluster associated with self-reported Caucasian donors. A later genetic analysis took genome-wide SNP genotypes for about 65% of the roughly 670 donors and used that subset as a discovery cohort. Typing coverage differed by locus: A, B, C, DRB1 and DQB1 were typed in roughly 620-630 donors, DQA1 in 522, DPA1 in approximately 610, and DPB1 in approximately 450. Using immunosequencing, the study profiled T cell repertoires from about 650 subjects and related those repertoires to cytomegalovirus serostatus. An early release that covered about 640 HLA-typed donors contained about 300 gigabases of sequencing data and tens of millions of unique TCR sequences. In a later analysis, previously published TCR beta repertoires from about 640 donors were re-analyzed and high-resolution HLA genotyping was added so that TCR occurrence patterns could be studied. To decide whether each TCR beta V gene segment behaved as functional or pseudogenic, an earlier analysis of over 500 of the donors relied on high-throughput TCR beta sequencing. The study was designed to test whether signatures of past pathogen exposure could be identified by cataloging public T cell receptors. The investigation overall reported the following: Strong co-occurrence of HLA alleles, especially DR and DQ, made assigning TCR associations to individual alleles difficult. A further reported finding was that TCR beta sequences accurately predicted the HLA-A and HLA-B alleles for most subjects in the first cohort. Most TCR sequences were seen in very few donors, while some public TCRs were found in many individuals. A later genetic analysis reported fewer N-insertions in productive TCRs among donors in an Asian-associated ancestry cluster than the roughly 620-donor mean. Linkage disequilibrium might explain the correlated functional status among segregating V segments, but an unknown experimental factor could not be excluded. In an earlier analysis of 587 of the donors, most TCR beta V segments were observed in productive rearrangements about 87% or about 30% of the time, broadly matching IMGT annotations. In the study, 150 to 200 TCR beta chains were listed as associated with cytomegalovirus. Only TCR beta chains were sequenced in this cohort, and the absence of alpha or paired-chain data limited detectable features. Because HLA typing was missing for some donors at each locus, association tests included only the typed subset. Because counts were too low, roughly 17 rarely observed V segments, including chromosome 9 orphons, were left out of the earlier analysis of approximately 580 of the donors. The classifier was reported to diagnose cytomegalovirus status with high specificity and sensitivity in both the original and validation cohorts. A later genetic analysis associated a missense DCLRE1C variant with V-gene and J-gene trimming of TCR beta chains, and an independent cohort replicated the association. Several of the top co-occurrence clusters appeared to be linked to parvovirus B19, influenza, CMV and Epstein-Barr virus, according to a later analysis. CMV serostatus was the only immune exposure information available for the cohort. Some IMGT-functional V segments, including TRBV6-2 and TRBV6-3, could not be distinguished by the 87-base-pair reads and were therefore excluded. The sequencing pipeline was judged likely to have produced a cluster of highly shared sequence variants as a technical artifact. It was suggested by the authors that the approach could potentially be generalized to other disease states and immunological phenotypes. A later analysis associated 15,000 or so TCR beta sequences with specific HLA alleles at a false discovery rate of 0.05. In a later analysis, most CMV-associated TCR beta chains were found to appear HLA-restricted, with HLA associations seemingly driven largely by CMV exposure. Sequencing depth was assumed to be roughly uniform across donors in the presence/absence analyses, though that assumption may not hold. A later analysis found that TCR association rates varied across HLA loci, with DRB1 alleles showing the most associated TCRs and HLA-C alleles the fewest. In a later analysis, HLA-associated TCR beta chains were found to be more clonally expanded and to have lower generation probabilities than equally common non-associated chains. Three of the identified cytomegalovirus-associated TCR beta chains were confirmed in vitro to be specific for cytomegalovirus antigens.

A note on this clone: Its antigen is not yet known. There are no base qualities to consult, and no much larger clone falls within one base.

V is reduced by 0 bases and J by 5 bases, leaving a spacing of 8 bases between them. Per the germline V gene, SGHDT is the CDR1 and YYEEEE is the CDR2. The CDR3 runs 13 amino acids, cysteine and phenylalanine included. Only the CDR3 DNA stays, 39 bases, in frame from base 1. In total, just over 650 healthy bone marrow donors made up the cohort. At the time of sampling, every cohort member was nominally healthy, though immune exposures that went unrecorded were likely present. The donor tested CMV seropositive, placing the donor among the approximately 290 seropositive members of the cohort. Every donor gave a peripheral blood sample, and the peripheral blood mononuclear cells from that sample were used for TCR beta sequencing. Genomic DNA was extracted from the blood cell samples with the Qiagen DNeasy Blood Extraction Kit. The method behind the library was the immunoSEQ multiplex PCR assay. A mixture of 60 forward primers for TCR Vbeta segments and 13 reverse primers for TCR Jbeta segments was used in the multiplex PCR. The CDR3 region of rearranged TCR beta genes was amplified from genomic DNA by a multiplex PCR assay. The Illumina HiSeq System was used to sequence the amplified TCR beta libraries as 87-base-pair reads. In the authors' own workflow: Across the 700 or so repertoires, a later analysis counted around 80 million unique TCR beta chains, some 11 million of which were shared by at least two donors. A nearest-neighbor algorithm error-corrected the raw reads and collapsed the reads into unique sequences, merging closely related sequences to remove PCR and sequencing errors. CDR3 sequences were aligned to IMGT reference sequences to assign V, D and J gene segments. For a sequence to be retained, at least a six-nucleotide match to both a V gene segment and a J gene segment was required. A rearrangement counted as productive if the CDR3 had no stop codons and remained in frame with V and J, and every other rearrangement counted as non-productive. CDR3 was defined by IMGT convention, running from the second conserved V-encoded cysteine to the conserved J-encoded phenylalanine. The earlier analysis of 550 to 650 of the donors excluded any sequence lacking an unambiguous match to a single V gene segment. An earlier analysis of 550 to 650 of the donors classified V segments as functional when productive rearrangements were above 56.7% and as segregating when the standard deviation between donors was above 5%. A statistical classification framework was developed to diagnose cytomegalovirus status using the catalog of TCR beta chain sequences. In a later analysis, V and J genes were assigned by comparing TCR nucleotide sequences against IMGT/GENE-DB human TR gene sequences. Using the TCRdist pipeline, a later analysis assigned CDR3 sequences along with most-parsimonious VDJ recombination scenarios. In a later analysis, every TCR beta chain was defined by the combination of its CDR3 amino acid sequence and its V-gene family, and reads without a unique V-gene family were dropped. As a way to deal with suspected cross-contamination and a sequencing artifact, a later analysis dropped over 550 nucleotide sequences that were highly shared and had low generation probability. In a later analysis, a clonal expansion index was calculated for each public chain from normalized within-repertoire ranks of inferred template counts. In a later analysis, generation probabilities were computed using a VDJ recombination model fitted to out-of-frame rearrangements, and the results were checked against IGoR. A later analysis scored TCR-TCR, TCR-HLA and TCR-CMV co-occurrence with hypergeometric tests, applying a repertoire-size bias correction to TCR pairs. A later analysis estimated false discovery rates by permuting HLA or CMV assignments 20 times. In a later analysis, co-occurring TCRs were grouped using DBSCAN, and TCRdist sequence similarity was added for clustering within HLA-allele-positive subsets. For co-occurrence clustering, repertoires with fewer than 30,000 or more than 120,000 public chains were excluded, along with a handful of repertoires with anomalous nucleotide sharing. Held by TCRdb, this immuneACCESS table contains in-frame sequences only and omits some clones. Under half of the omission traces to an unresolved V gene where checked; the cause of the rest is unknown. The V and J calls and clone size were taken over from that table, and D and trimming were inferred from the DNA. Present in this sample are approximately 140,000 clones, 60% to 85% of which were seen just once. The ten top clones hold roughly 6% of the sample.

The chain uses TRBV5-6 and TRBJ2-5; the D segment cannot be called with confidence. This TCR came from a man in his fifties in good health and CMV-seropositive. Material for sequencing was PBMCs. The bases are TGTGCCAGCAGCTTGGCAGCGTGGGAGACCCAGTACTTC. Its product reads: CASSLAAWETQYF.